This entry features one TCR beta chain sequence. Germline loops: CDR1 SEHNR, CDR2 FQNEAQ (reference sequence). This CDR3 contains 16 residues. J gave up 5 bases and V 6 bases, and 15 bases lay outside the gene matches. TCRdb keeps only in-frame clones here, not all; method: immunoSEQ multiplex PCR. In the table there are about 350,000 clones, approximately 89% of which are singletons. The sample is drawn from a study of blood T cell repertoires in COVID-19. Study-level background: The United States, Italy and Spain provided the acute and convalescent COVID-19 samples. Sources were T cells, B-cell-depleted T cells, or PBMCs; the material itself was cDNA or gDNA.

In Seattle, patients joined the study during active infection and were tracked longitudinally. The sequenced material came from peripheral blood. The source is a woman aged 60-70 years with COVID-19, enrolled during active disease. This chain links TRBV7-9 with TRBJ1-1; 7 positions match TRBD1. CDR3 loop: CASRPGYRGLGTEAFF. In nucleotides, the CDR3 is TGTGCCAGCAGACCCGGATATAGGGGGCTAGGGACTGAAGCTTTCTTT. The whole variable domain, remainder taken from reference TRBV7-9 and TRBJ1-1, is DTGVSQNPRHKITKRGQNVTFRCDPISEHNRLYWYRQTLGQGPEFLTYFQNEAQLEKSRLLSDRFSAERPKGSFSTLEIQRTEQGDSAMYLCASRPGYRGLGTEAFFGQGTRLTVV.